Described below is a single T cell receptor (beta chain) sequence and its context. Its specificity is not known. This sample is part of a study of CD8+CD57+ T cells in acquired aplastic anemia. Study information: Sorted CD4+ and CD8+ cells gave an average of approximately 3.4 ug of DNA. Healthy-donor CD4+ cells averaged roughly 10.8 million reads.

V lost 9 bases, J lost 1 base, and 7 bases stayed unmatched. Per germline, CDR1 LNHNV and CDR2 YYDKDF (reference sequence). CDR3 length: 14 residues. Points from the study as a whole: Overlapping CD8+ CDR3 repertoires of patients and controls contained approximately 28 shared sequences.

It was genomic DNA that served as the template for profiling TCR beta VDJ and CDR3. TCRdb used MiXCR to reprocess the reads, holding one entry per CDR3 protein. This sample has tens of thousands of distinct CDR3 sequences; roughly 65% occur once, and the top ten carry about a quarter. The source is a human donor in good health, serving as a control. V and J are TRBV15 and TRBJ2-7; TRBD1 matches 9 bases. Sequencing input: sorted CD4+, CD8+, or CD8+CD57+ T cells (not recorded which) from PBMCs. CDR3 residues: CATGRDRASYEQYF. The CDR3 DNA is TGTGCCACGGGGAGGGACAGGGCTTCCTACGAGCAGTACTTC.